The clone carrying this TCR beta chain was counted a few times. Its antigen is as yet unknown. TCRdb processed the reads anew with MiXCR; each CDR3 protein has one entry. Seen here are roughly 180,000 distinct CDR3 sequences, roughly 21% observed once, and the top ten hold roughly 27%. These data belong to a study of T cell repertoires in cytomegalovirus infection. About the study: Public signatures in TCR beta pointed to CMV infection and matching HLA type.

Germline V gene data show CDR1 as SGHTS and CDR2 as YDEGEE. Germline trimming cut 3 bases from V and 3 bases from J; bases unmatched to any gene: 5. The CDR3 is 15 residues long. Notes on the study in general: In two of eight donors, the top clonotype was HLA-C-restricted CMV-specific. The cumulative frequency of public TCR beta families identified carriers of CMV plus the relevant HLA.

J is TRBJ1-4 and V is TRBV5-8; TRBD1 agrees at 7 bases. This receptor was taken from a human donor in good health (CMV status not recorded). Some clones in this sample may be carry-over from other donors' samples. Material: CD8+ T cells from cultured PBMCs, obtained from culture after CMV antigen stimulation. The CDR3: CASSWRQGANEKLFF. The CDR3 DNA reads as TGTGCCAGCAGCTGGAGACAGGGAGCTAATGAAAAACTGTTTTTT. The full variable domain, rest sourced from reference TRBV5-8 and TRBJ1-4, is EAGVTQSPTHLIKTRGQQATLRCSPISGHTSVYWYQQALGLGLQFLLWYDEGEERNRGNFPPRFSGRQFPNYSSELNVNALELEDSALYLCASSWRQGANEKLFFGSGTQLSVL.